These 20 T cell receptor beta chains share one sample of origin, sequenced in a study of shared clonotypes between healthy human individuals. Assay: immunoSEQ multiplex PCR; the TCRdb copy retains only in-frame clones and omits some. The data hold approximately 440,000 clones, with 60% to 80% observed a single time. What was sequenced was PBMCs. These TCRs come from a woman between 35 and 50 years old in good health. Some clones in this sample may be carry-over from other donors' samples.

The genes are TRBV27 and TRBJ2-5, with D possibly matching TRBD1 (6 bases). Germline V gene data show CDR1 as MNHEY and CDR2 as SMNVEV (reference sequence). Trimming took off 5 bases at V and 5 bases at J, with 15 bases between the two ends. This CDR3 contains 14 residues. The DNA of the CDR3 is TGTGCCAGCAGTCTAGGGACATCTCCTGAGACCCAGTACTTC. Translation gives CASSLGTSPETQYF.

The chain joins TRBV18 to TRBJ2-7; TRBD2 might be the D (5 bases). Trimming removed 2 bases at V and 3 bases at J, with 14 bases between. The CDR3 contains 15 residues. CDR1 is KGHSH and CDR2 is LQKENI in the germline V gene. CDR3 protein: CASSPAGLAVYEQYF. CDR3 nucleotide sequence: TGTGCCAGCTCACCAGCTGGCCTAGCCGTCTACGAGCAGTACTTC.

The chain couples TRBV18 to TRBJ1-1; possible D gene TRBD1, 6 bases. Trimming pared 3 bases from V and 4 bases from J, leaving 12 bases between. There are 14 residues in the CDR3. Germline V CDR1 and CDR2: KGHSH, LQKENI. The CDR3 nucleotides are TGTGCCAGCTCACCGGGGGCCTCGGTCACTGAAGCTTTCTTT. Translated: CASSPGASVTEAFF.

The rearrangement links TRBV7-9 to TRBJ2-5, with a possible D match to TRBD1 (6 bases). The V gene's germline CDR1 is SEHNR and CDR2 FQNEAQ (reference sequence). CDR3 length: 14 amino acids. Trimming left V 2 bases short and J 5 bases short, with 12 bases between. The CDR3 spells CASSLQGQLETQYF. CDR3 nucleotide sequence: TGTGCCAGCAGCTTACAGGGGCAGTTGGAGACCCAGTACTTC.

Here the CDR3 DNA reads TGTGCCAGCAGTTTCTCGGGAATGTACACTGAAGCTTTCTTT. As protein: CASSFSGMYTEAFF. This chain joins TRBV28 and TRBJ1-1; no clear D gene. Germline V CDR1 and CDR2: MDHEN, SYDVKM. The CDR3 extends over 14 amino acids. Trimming removed 3 bases at V and 3 bases at J, with 11 bases between.

The chain joins TRBV14 to TRBJ1-4; 8 positions match TRBD1. Germline values: CDR1 SGHDN, CDR2 FVKESK. With V trimmed by 4 bases and J by 7 bases, 8 bases remained unmatched. The CDR3 is 15 residues long. CDR3 coding DNA: TGTGCCAGCAGCCGAAGACAGGGGCCTGGTGAAAAACTGTTTTTT. Translation gives CASSRRQGPGEKLFF.

The sample holds a few counts of this clone. The chain recombines TRBV4-2 with TRBJ2-1; TRBD2 matches at 10 bases. Germline V gene data show CDR1 as LGHNA and CDR2 as YNFKEQ. The V segment lost 2 bases and the J segment 7 bases; nucleotides outside the gene matches: 5. CDR3 length: 15 amino acids. The CDR3 DNA follows: TGTGCCAGCAGCCAAAAAACTAGCGGGGCAAATGAGCAGTTCTTC. Protein product: CASSQKTSGANEQFF.

The chain employs TRBV4-1 and TRBJ2-1; TRBD1 aligns across 10 bases. The length of the CDR3 is 17 residues. V trimming: 4 bases; J trimming: 4 bases; junction bases outside the gene matches: 10. From germline, CDR1 is MGHRA and CDR2 YSYEKL. Here the CDR3 DNA reads TGCGCCAGCAGCCTTACCCGGACAGGGGGGTTTTACAATGAGCAGTTCTTC. This sequence encodes CASSLTRTGGFYNEQFF.

This clone appeared once. The rearrangement joins TRBV7-9 to TRBJ2-5; TRBD2 might be the D (5 bases). The germline gives CDR1 SEHNR, CDR2 FQNEAQ (reference sequence). V shed 8 bases and J shed 4 bases, with 14 bases lying between them. The CDR3 loop spans 13 amino acids. The CDR3 bases are TGTGCCAGCGGCCGGGGTGTCGGAGAGACCCAGTACTTC. This translates into CASGRGVGETQYF. Variable domain in full (rest from reference TRBV7-9 and TRBJ2-5): DTGVSQNPRHKITKRGQNVTFRCDPISEHNRLYWYRQTLGQGPEFLTYFQNEAQLEKSRLLSDRFSAERPKGSFSTLEIQRTEQGDSAMYLCASGRGVGETQYFGPGTRLLVL.

The chain recombines TRBV2 with TRBJ1-2, with 11 bases lining up with TRBD1. J was trimmed by 4 bases and V by 7 bases; bases with no gene match: 5. The CDR3 runs to 14 residues. Germline-derived CDR1 and CDR2 are SNHLY and FYNNEI. The DNA of the CDR3 is TGTGCCAGCACCTCCGGGACAGGGGGCTATGGCTACACCTTC. As protein: CASTSGTGGYGYTF.

The chain carries TRBV7-2 and TRBJ1-1; weak D call: TRBD1 (5 bases). Germline V gives CDR1 SGHTA, CDR2 FQGNSA. This CDR3 is built from 13 residues. Trimming stripped 5 bases from V and 5 bases from J, with 12 bases between. CDR3 sequence: CASSGTEGTEAFF. The CDR3, as DNA: TGTGCCAGCAGCGGGACGGAGGGGACTGAAGCTTTCTTT.

V gene TRBV11-2 combines with J gene TRBJ2-2; 9 bases are shared with TRBD2. Losses at the gene ends were 5 bases for V and 2 bases for J; bases not matched to a gene: 9. CDR1 is SGHAT and CDR2 is FQNNGV in the germline V gene. The CDR3 extends over 17 amino acids. The CDR3 region is CASSPPSGATNTGELFF. The CDR3 DNA reads as TGTGCCAGCAGCCCCCCTAGCGGGGCGACTAACACCGGGGAGCTGTTTTTT. Variable domain in full (rest from reference TRBV11-2 and TRBJ2-2): EAGVAQSPRYKIIEKRQSVAFWCNPISGHATLYWYQQILGQGPKLLIQFQNNGVVDDSQLPKDRFSAERLKGVDSTLKIQPAKLEDSAVYLCASSPPSGATNTGELFFGEGSRLTVL.

Remarks on this clone: Other DNA variants within this sample encode the same CDR3. The chain employs TRBV4-1 and TRBJ2-7; 7 bases agree with TRBD1. CDR1 and CDR2 (germline): MGHRA, YSYEKL. The trim removed 0 bases at V and 6 bases at J, leaving 14 bases unmatched. CDR3 length: 17 amino acids. CDR3 region: CASSQDPLTGKPSEQYF. The DNA for the CDR3 is TGCGCCAGCAGCCAAGACCCCCTGACAGGGAAACCGTCCGAGCAGTACTTC.

The rearrangement joins TRBV5-1 to TRBJ2-3; 7 bases align to TRBD2. CDR1 SGHRS and CDR2 YFSETQ come from the germline V gene. Unmatched junction bases numbered 6, after V lost 1 base and J lost 1 base. The CDR3 is made up of 16 amino acids. CDR3 residues: CASSLQGGPGTDTQYF. As DNA, the CDR3 is TGCGCCAGCAGCTTGCAGGGAGGGCCTGGCACAGATACGCAGTATTTT.

The rearrangement joins TRBV6-1 to TRBJ1-3; perhaps TRBD1 as D (6 bases). Germline V gene data show CDR1 as MNHNS and CDR2 as SASEGT. The CDR3 covers 15 residues. CDR3 in amino acids: CATSEAGVSGNTIYF. The CDR3 bases are TGTGCTACAAGTGAAGCAGGGGTATCTGGAAACACCATATATTTT.

This sequence joins TRBV2 and TRBJ2-7; tentatively, D is TRBD2 (5 bases). The CDR3 runs 12 residues. Germline V gene data show CDR1 as SNHLY and CDR2 as FYNNEI. Trimming removed 7 bases at V and 6 bases at J, with 13 bases between. In DNA, the CDR3 is TGTGCCAGCACCCCGTCGGGGTTCGAGCAGTACTTC. Protein product: CASTPSGFEQYF. The whole variable domain, filled in from reference TRBV2 and TRBJ2-7, reads EPEVTQTPSHQVTQMGQEVILRCVPISNHLYFYWYRQILGQKVEFLVSFYNNEISEKSEIFDDQFSVERPDGSNFTLKIRSTKLEDSAMYFCASTPSGFEQYFGPGTRLTVT.

The V gene is TRBV28, the J gene TRBJ2-3, with TRBD2 matching 15 bases. Per germline, CDR1 MDHEN and CDR2 SYDVKM. This CDR3 has 14 amino acids. Here the CDR3 DNA reads TGTGGTTCCGGGACTAGCGGGAGGCAAGATACGCAGTATTTT. Amino acid sequence: CGSGTSGRQDTQYF.

Points on this clone: A clone one base away is much larger, so this may be a read error. This chain links TRBV27 with TRBJ2-2; the D is unclear. Germline values: CDR1 MNHEY, CDR2 SMNVEV (reference sequence). The CDR3 runs to 12 residues. V dropped 4 bases and J dropped 1 base, with 1 base sitting between them. The CDR3 nucleotides read TGTGCCAGCAGTTGGAACACCGGGGAGCTGTTTTTT. It translates to CASSWNTGELFF.

The chain combines TRBV5-1 with TRBJ1-1, with D possibly matching TRBD1 (5 bases). This CDR3 spans 15 amino acids. Per the germline V gene, CDR1 is SGHRS and CDR2 is YFSETQ. V was pared by 0 bases and J by 7 bases, with 16 bases between. CDR3 sequence (DNA): TGCGCCAGCAGCTTGGGGTCCAGGGCAGACAGTGAAGCTTTCTTT. It is translated as CASSLGSRADSEAFF.

This chain uses TRBV5-1 with TRBJ2-6; D is perhaps TRBD1 (6 bases). Germline lookup yields CDR1 SGHRS and CDR2 YFSETQ. The germline V and J ends were trimmed by 4 bases and 2 bases, with 13 bases remaining between them. This CDR3 is built from 16 residues. The CDR3 sequence: CASSVTGNAGANVLTF. The DNA for the CDR3 is TGCGCCAGCAGCGTTACAGGGAATGCTGGGGCCAACGTCCTGACTTTC.